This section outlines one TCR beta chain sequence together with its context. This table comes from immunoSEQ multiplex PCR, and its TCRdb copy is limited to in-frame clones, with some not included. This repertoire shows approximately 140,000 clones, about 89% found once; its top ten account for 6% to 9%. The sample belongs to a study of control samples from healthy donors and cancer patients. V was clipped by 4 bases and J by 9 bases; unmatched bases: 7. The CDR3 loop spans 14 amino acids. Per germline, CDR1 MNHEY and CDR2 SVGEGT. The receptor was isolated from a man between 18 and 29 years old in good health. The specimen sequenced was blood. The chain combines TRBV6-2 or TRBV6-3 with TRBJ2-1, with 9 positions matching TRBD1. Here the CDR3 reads CASSSGQGQGEQFF. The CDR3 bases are TGTGCCAGCAGTTCGGGACAGGGACAGGGTGAGCAGTTCTTC.